This T cell receptor beta chain was recovered during a study of T cell responses to AZD1222 COVID-19 vaccine. A note on this clone: Its cognate antigen is unknown.

Findings of the study overall: Mapped onto spike, vaccine-associated CD4 TCRs spanned it and were dominant at 160-218 and 743-854. Researchers took repertoire samples only after the peak T cell response had come. Nearly half of spike-specific TCRs reportedly target unmutated variant regions. In a largely white British group with more females than males, clonal diversity was possibly underestimated.

Sequencing used immunoSEQ multiplex PCR; TCRdb keeps in-frame clones, though not all of them. Counted here are 55,000 to 60,000 clones, approximately 89% occurring once; the ten biggest clones make up under 25%. The starting material was peripheral blood, obtained on day 0 of MenACWY control vaccination. This clonotype was sampled from an adult in good health.

This CDR3 reads CATGTGMNTEAFF. For the CDR3, the DNA is TGTGCCACCGGGACCGGCATGAACACTGAAGCTTTCTTT. The rearrangement uses TRBV6-5 and TRBJ1-1; TRBD1 is a possible D gene (5 bases). CDR1 is MNHEY, CDR2 SVGAGI, per germline. CDR3 length: 13 amino acids. Trimming cost V 10 bases and J 0 bases, with 12 bases left between them.